This T cell receptor beta chain was found in a study of cytomegalovirus exposure and HLA in healthy donors. General study findings and limits: In a later analysis, at a false discovery rate of 0.05, approximately 18,000 TCR beta sequences were associated with HLA alleles. Trimming of TCR beta V- and J-genes showed a link, identified in a later analysis, to a missense DCLRE1C variant. It was reportedly the case that the classifier diagnosed cytomegalovirus status with high specificity and sensitivity. The authors excluded some V segments, including TRBV6-2 and TRBV6-3, as indistinguishable.

The PCR used 60 Vbeta and 13 Jbeta primers. Sequencing was performed with immunoSEQ multiplex PCR; in TCRdb, only in-frame clones are kept and a portion is missing. This table holds under 200,000 clones, 65% to 85% found once. The CDR3 has 12 residues. Germline values: CDR1 MNHNS, CDR2 SASEGT. V lost 9 bases, J lost 8 bases, and 16 bases lay in between. To note about this clone: Its antigen remains unknown.

Sequenced input: PBMCs. The chain employs TRBV6-1 and TRBJ1-1; maybe TRBD1 (5 bases). This receptor was identified in a woman in her 30s in good health and CMV-seropositive. CDR3 in DNA: TGTGCCAGTGTACGCGGAGGGACCGAAGCTTTCTTT. Its translation is CASVRGGTEAFF.